Below, 17 T cell receptor beta chains from the same sample are listed, as sequenced in a study of T cells after yellow fever vaccination. Each CDR3 protein is one row after TCRdb ran MiXCR on the 5' RACE reads. The sample includes under 200,000 distinct CDR3 sequences, under 7.5% seen only once; the top ten take approximately 2.5%. The source material was CD4+ T cells sorted from PBMCs, sampled about 5 days after the first yellow fever vaccination. The receptors shown here come from a man aged 18 to 30 who received the YFV17D yellow fever vaccine.

This clonotype was counted between two and nine times. J is TRBJ1-2 and V is TRBV7-8, with 9 bases lining up with TRBD1. J lost 4 bases, V lost 4 bases, and 4 bases had no gene match. Germline CDR1 reads SGHVS; CDR2 reads FQNEAQ. The CDR3 runs 14 residues. The CDR3 DNA reads as TGTGCCAGCAGCTACAACAGGGGGCTCTATGGCTACACCTTC. Encoded protein: CASSYNRGLYGYTF.

The sample holds many counts of this clonotype. The chain combines TRBV16 with TRBJ1-2, with a weak D call TRBD1 (5 bases). The CDR3 is made up of 16 amino acids. The V end was cut by 4 bases, the J end by 8 bases, with 23 bases between. Germline V gene lookup returns CDR1 KGHSY and CDR2 FQNENV. For the CDR3, the DNA is TGTGCCAGCAGCCGCAACCAGGGCCTAATGGGCTCGGGCTACACCTTC. It is translated as CASSRNQGLMGSGYTF. Filled out from reference TRBV16 and TRBJ1-2, the complete variable domain reads GEEVAQTPKHLVRGEGQKAKLYCAPIKGHSYVFWYQQVLKNEFKFLISFQNENVFDETGMPKERFSAKCLPNSPCSLEIQATKLEDSAVYFCASSRNQGLMGSGYTFGSGTRLTVV.

The table lists this clonotype with many counts. This CDR3 reads CASSYSEAATYNEQFF. The CDR3 nucleotides read TGTGCCAGCAGTTACTCGGAAGCGGCCACCTACAATGAGCAGTTCTTC. The V and J genes are TRBV6-2 or TRBV6-3 and TRBJ2-1; possibly TRBD2 for D (5 bases). This CDR3 has 16 amino acids. Germline CDR1 MNHEY, CDR2 SVGEGT. V shed 0 bases and J shed 2 bases, with 11 bases lying between them.

V usage is TRBV5-1 and J usage is TRBJ1-2; D call uncertain. V lost 5 bases to trimming and J lost 8 bases, with 22 bases between them. The CDR3 is made up of 15 amino acids. Germline loops: CDR1 SGHRS, CDR2 YFSETQ. In DNA, the CDR3 is TGCGCCAGCAGTTCGTATCCAACACCGACGGGCGGCTACACCTTC. Its translation is CASSSYPTPTGGYTF. The full variable domain, its missing parts supplied by reference TRBV5-1 and TRBJ1-2, is KAGVTQTPRYLIKTRGQQVTLSCSPISGHRSVSWYQQTPGQGLQFLFEYFSETQRNKGNFPGRFSGRQFSNSRSEMNVSTLELGDSALYLCASSSYPTPTGGYTFGSGTRLTVV.

This clonotype was picked up many times. The chain joins TRBV5-1 to TRBJ1-1; no clear D. Germline CDR1 SGHRS, CDR2 YFSETQ. V shed 1 base and J shed 2 bases, with 12 bases lying between them. The CDR3 is 15 amino acids. This CDR3 reads CASSLSPPANTEAFF. CDR3 DNA: TGCGCCAGCAGCTTGTCCCCCCCGGCAAACACTGAAGCTTTCTTT.

This clonotype was counted once. This chain connects TRBV21-1 to TRBJ2-3. TRBV21-1 represents a pseudogene. The CDR3 has 13 residues. The chain's CDR3 is CASRKRRGDTQYF. CDR3 nucleotides: TGTGCCAGCAGAAAACGGCGAGGAGATACGCAGTATTTT.

This clonotype appeared many times. The chain couples TRBV7-2 to TRBJ2-4; no firm D call. The V gene lost 5 bases and the J gene lost 5 bases, with 10 bases spanning the gap. The CDR3 spans 13 residues. In germline, CDR1 is SGHTA, CDR2 FQGNSA. The CDR3 loop reads CASSPRRQNIQYF. CDR3 coding DNA: TGTGCCAGCAGCCCCCGCCGCCAAAACATTCAGTACTTC.

This clonotype showed up many times. V gene TRBV11-2 combines with J gene TRBJ2-7, with no clear D. Between the trimmed V and J ends, which lost 6 bases and 0 bases, there was a span of 9 bases. Germline CDR1 reads SGHAT; CDR2 reads FQNNGV. The CDR3 covers 13 residues. The CDR3 DNA reads as TGTGCCAGCAGGCCTTCGGCCTCCTACGAGCAGTACGTC. Translated, it gives CASRPSASYEQYV.

At least ten counts were recorded for this clonotype. CDR3 sequence: CASSQPRDSNNEQFF. The CDR3 region has the DNA TGCGCCAGCAGCCAACCGAGGGACAGTAACAATGAGCAGTTCTTC. The chain links TRBV4-1 to TRBJ2-1; 7 bases match TRBD1. Germline CDR1 MGHRA, CDR2 YSYEKL. The length of the CDR3 is 15 residues. The trim removed 2 bases at V and 5 bases at J, leaving 6 bases unmatched.

This clonotype was seen at least ten times. The CDR3 loop reads CASSGGSGANVLTF. In DNA, the CDR3 is TGCGCCAGCAGCGGAGGGTCAGGGGCCAACGTCCTGACTTTC. This chain uses TRBV5-1 with TRBJ2-6, with D possibly TRBD2 on 6 matching bases. CDR1 and CDR2 from the germline V gene are SGHRS and YFSETQ. The CDR3 sequence is 14 residues long. The V gene lost 4 bases and the J gene lost 4 bases, with 9 bases spanning the gap.

The chain uses TRBV5-1 and TRBJ1-6; TRBD1 matches at 9 bases. Per germline, CDR1 SGHRS and CDR2 YFSETQ. Losses at the gene ends were 2 bases for V and 9 bases for J; bases not matched to a gene: 3. This CDR3 contains 14 residues. CDR3 nucleotide sequence: TGCGCCAGCAGCTTAGGACAGGGGACTTCACCCCTCCACTTT. This gives the protein CASSLGQGTSPLHF.

In its sample, this clonotype was seen a few times. This sequence joins TRBV11-1 and TRBJ2-6; 9 bases line up with TRBD1. The CDR3 extends over 19 amino acids. V lost 4 bases to trimming and J lost 0 bases; unmatched junction nucleotides: 10. CDR1 is SGHAT, CDR2 FQDESV, per germline (reference sequence). CDR3 sequence: CASSSTGGVRFSGANVLTF. CDR3 DNA: TGTGCCAGCAGCTCCACAGGGGGCGTGAGATTCTCTGGGGCCAACGTCCTGACTTTC.

This clonotype was recorded at least ten times. The rearrangement joins TRBV28 to TRBJ2-7; no reliable D call. CDR3 length: 13 amino acids. The ends were cut back, 4 bases at V and 4 bases at J, with 11 bases in the middle. Germline values: CDR1 MDHEN, CDR2 SYDVKM. The CDR3 nucleotides read TGTGCCAGCAGTTCCGGGTCCTGGTACGAGCAGTACTTC. Amino acid sequence: CASSSGSWYEQYF.

In this sample, this clonotype turned up a few times. This sequence joins TRBV29-1 and TRBJ2-2; TRBD2 matches at 9 bases. This CDR3 spans 13 amino acids. J lost 7 bases, V lost 6 bases, and 6 bases had no gene match. Germline-derived CDR1 and CDR2 are SQVTM and ANQGSEA. The CDR3 is CSVPGTSFGELFF. CDR3 in DNA: TGCAGCGTGCCCGGGACTAGCTTCGGGGAGCTGTTTTTT.

This clonotype was counted ten times or more. The V gene is TRBV7-9, the J gene TRBJ1-1; 8 nucleotides match TRBD1. The CDR3 contains 13 residues. V lost 10 bases and J lost 0; bases outside the gene matches: 4. The V gene's germline CDR1 is SEHNR and CDR2 FQNEAQ (reference sequence). CDR3 residues: CATMGQVNTEAFF. The CDR3, as DNA: TGTGCCACTATGGGACAGGTGAACACTGAAGCTTTCTTT.

This clonotype was counted many times. V usage is TRBV9 and J usage is TRBJ1-6; 12 bases are a match to TRBD1. CDR1 SGDLS and CDR2 YYNGEE come from the germline V gene. With 3 bases clipped from V and 10 bases from J, the junction kept 8 bases outside the gene matches. There are 16 residues in the CDR3. For the CDR3, the DNA is TGTGCCAGCAGCGGGGGACAGGGGGCTAACGAATCACCCCTCCACTTT. It yields the protein CASSGGQGANESPLHF.

The sample holds a few counts of this clonotype. The rearrangement joins TRBV7-2 to TRBJ2-5; unclear D gene. Germline V gives CDR1 SGHTA, CDR2 FQGNSA. This CDR3 has 15 amino acids. V lost 2 bases and J 5 bases, leaving 15 bases between the germline ends. CDR3 in amino acids: CASSLNPLGWETQYF. The CDR3 DNA reads as TGTGCCAGCAGCTTAAACCCCCTTGGTTGGGAGACCCAGTACTTC.